One sample yielded the 15 T cell receptor beta chains listed below, sequenced in a study of blood T cell repertoires in COVID-19. Sequenced by immunoSEQ multiplex PCR; TCRdb stores in-frame clones only, minus some. This sample yields about 130,000 clones, of which 84% are seen a single time; approximately 45% belongs to the top ten. The sample taken for sequencing was peripheral blood. The receptors were gathered from a human donor in a cohort sampled during active COVID-19.

J is TRBJ2-1 and V is TRBV15; D remains unclear. The V and J ends lost 2 bases and 1 base respectively, with 6 bases between them. CDR1 is LNHNV, CDR2 YYDKDF, per germline (reference sequence). The CDR3 is made up of 14 amino acids. The CDR3 loop reads CATSRRVSYNEQFF. For the CDR3, the DNA is TGTGCCACCAGCAGACGGGTGTCCTACAATGAGCAGTTCTTC.

The gene calls are TRBV6-5 and TRBJ1-2, with D maybe TRBD1 (5 bases). Germline CDR1 MNHEY, CDR2 SVGAGI. V lost 6 bases, J lost 5 bases, and 10 bases lay in between. The CDR3 contains 12 residues. The CDR3, as DNA: TGTGCCAGCAGGGCCGACAGTTATGGCTACACCTTC. It is translated as CASRADSYGYTF.

The chain joins TRBV18 to TRBJ2-7, with D tentatively TRBD1 (6 bases). Trimming took 6 bases from V and 6 from J, leaving 15 bases between them. The CDR3 sequence is 13 residues long. Germline CDR1 reads KGHSH; CDR2 reads LQKENI. This CDR3 reads CASSPGQGGEQYF. The CDR3 bases are TGTGCCAGCTCCCCGGGACAAGGAGGCGAGCAGTACTTC.

The rearrangement uses TRBV5-1 and TRBJ2-2, with 11 bases fitting TRBD1. J gave up 9 bases and V 4 bases, and 17 bases lay outside the gene matches. In germline, CDR1 is SGHRS, CDR2 YFSETQ. This CDR3 contains 18 residues. The CDR3 DNA reads as TGCGCCAGCAGCCCCTCGGGACAGGGGGTGAAGAAGGGCAGGGAGCTGTTTTTT. It translates to CASSPSGQGVKKGRELFF.

The V gene is TRBV7-8, the J gene TRBJ1-4; 9 bases match TRBD1. CDR1 and CDR2 from the germline V gene are SGHVS and FQNEAQ. The CDR3 contains 15 residues. Trimming at V came to 5 bases and at J to 6 bases, leaving 7 bases not matched to a gene. CDR3 loop: CASSLQGAGDEKLFF. CDR3 nucleotides: TGTGCCAGCAGCCTACAGGGGGCTGGGGATGAAAAACTGTTTTTT.

The V call is TRBV7-8, the J call TRBJ2-2; maybe TRBD2 (6 bases). The V gene's germline CDR1 is SGHVS and CDR2 FQNEAQ. The CDR3 runs 15 residues. V dropped 5 bases and J dropped 5 bases, with 15 bases sitting between them. The CDR3 region is CASSQVGGVTGELFF. In DNA form, the CDR3 reads TGTGCCAGCAGCCAGGTGGGGGGAGTAACCGGGGAGCTGTTTTTT.

The genes are TRBV6-2 or TRBV6-3 and TRBJ1-5; a possible D gene is TRBD1 (5 bases). Germline V gives CDR1 MNHEY, CDR2 SVGEGT. V lost 5 bases to trimming and J lost 5 bases, with 10 bases between them. The CDR3 spans 13 residues. CDR3 in DNA: TGTGCCAGCAGTCAAGACAGCTATCAGCCCCAGCATTTT. Translated: CASSQDSYQPQHF.

The CDR3 DNA reads TGTGCCAGCAGCCGTAGACAGCCGCCCTACGAGCAGTACTTC. Translation: CASSRRQPPYEQYF. The V gene is TRBV7-2, the J gene TRBJ2-7; D might be TRBD1 (5 bases). With 5 bases removed from V and 2 bases from J, the gap between germline ends came to 13 bases. Per germline, CDR1 SGHTA and CDR2 FQGNSA. This CDR3 comprises 14 residues.

CDR3 residues: CASSWGGHRGTEAFF. The DNA for the CDR3 is TGTGCCAGCAGCTGGGGGGGGCACAGGGGGACTGAAGCTTTCTTT. V and J are TRBV7-2 and TRBJ1-1, with TRBD1 matching over 8 bases. After removal of 4 bases from V and 5 bases from J, the junction contained 9 bases not matched to a gene. Germline CDR1 reads SGHTA; CDR2 reads FQGNSA. This CDR3 has 15 residues. Filled out from reference TRBV7-2 and TRBJ1-1, the complete variable domain reads GAGVSQSPSNKVTEKGKDVELRCDPISGHTALYWYRQSLGQGLEFLIYFQGNSAPDKSGLPSDRFSAERTGGSVSTLTIQRTQQEDSAVYLCASSWGGHRGTEAFFGQGTRLTVV.

The J gene is TRBJ1-2, the V gene TRBV11-3, with D unclear. The CDR3 runs to 13 residues. CDR1 and CDR2 (germline): SGHNT, YENEEA. Trimming removed 1 base at V and 7 bases at J, with 10 bases between. CDR3 nucleotide sequence: TGTGCCAGCAGCTTAGCGGGGTATGGTGGCTACACCTTC. It translates to CASSLAGYGGYTF.

The rearrangement links TRBV1 to TRBJ1-2. TRBV1 is a pseudogene locus. The CDR3 runs to 13 residues. This chain's CDR3 is CTSSPGWRYGYTF. CDR3 nucleotides: TGCACCAGCAGCCCCGGTTGGAGGTATGGCTACACCTTC.

The rearrangement uses TRBV5-1 and TRBJ2-5; 10 positions agree with TRBD1. Germline CDR1 and CDR2: SGHRS and YFSETQ. V lost 0 bases to trimming and J lost 3 bases; unmatched junction nucleotides: 2. This CDR3 has 15 amino acids. The CDR3 DNA reads as TGCGCCAGCAGCTTGGAGGGGACAGGGGAAGAGACCCAGTACTTC. Encoded protein: CASSLEGTGEETQYF. Combining the CDR3 with reference TRBV5-1 and TRBJ2-5 gives the whole variable domain KAGVTQTPRYLIKTRGQQVTLSCSPISGHRSVSWYQQTPGQGLQFLFEYFSETQRNKGNFPGRFSGRQFSNSRSEMNVSTLELGDSALYLCASSLEGTGEETQYFGPGTRLLVL.

The gene calls are TRBV9 and TRBJ2-2, with a tentative D call TRBD2 (5 bases). V lost 0 bases and J lost 3, with 12 bases in between. The CDR3 runs to 16 residues. Germline loops: CDR1 SGDLS, CDR2 YYNGEE. CDR3 residues: CASSVAWARDTGELFF. The CDR3 DNA sequence: TGTGCCAGCAGCGTAGCTTGGGCGCGGGACACCGGGGAGCTGTTTTTT.

The rearrangement joins TRBV11-2 to TRBJ2-1; 12 nucleotides line up with TRBD2. The length of the CDR3 is 16 residues. V shed 3 bases, J shed 7 bases, and the junction held 7 bases outside the gene matches. Germline V gives CDR1 SGHAT, CDR2 FQNNGV. CDR3 nucleotide sequence: TGTGCCAGCAGCTTCCTAGCGGGAGGGCTGGGGAATGAGCAGTTCTTC. Its translation: CASSFLAGGLGNEQFF. Based on the CDR3 plus reference TRBV11-2 and TRBJ2-1, the full variable domain is EAGVAQSPRYKIIEKRQSVAFWCNPISGHATLYWYQQILGQGPKLLIQFQNNGVVDDSQLPKDRFSAERLKGVDSTLKIQPAKLEDSAVYLCASSFLAGGLGNEQFFGPGTRLTVL.

The chain has TRBV19 and TRBJ1-5; no reliable D call. Trimming cost V 1 base and J 5 bases, with 9 bases left between them. This CDR3 is 14 amino acids long. The germline CDR1 and CDR2 sequences are LNHDA and SQIVND (reference sequence). CDR3 DNA: TGTGCCAGTAGTATAGTCGGGAGCTATCAGCCCCAGCATTTT. Translated: CASSIVGSYQPQHF.